A selection of T cell receptor beta chains follows, all from one sample in a study of patients with pleural tuberculosis. MiXCR, applied by TCRdb to the reads, yields one record per CDR3 protein. The data show 25,000 to 30,000 distinct CDR3 sequences, 15% to 20% seen once. Sequenced sample: peripheral blood. These receptors came from a human donor with pleural tuberculosis. Both conserved end residues are part of each CDR3. A D gene is named only where the DNA matches it firmly. Size is stated for part of the rows, as once, few or many counts, or as a class when the clone is expanded.

size	J	V	D	DNA	CDR3
many	TRBJ1-2	TRBV29-1	.	TGCAGCGCCGACTCTGGCGGCTACACCTTC	CSADSGGYTF
many	TRBJ1-1	TRBV7-9	.	TGTGCCAGCAGCTTTACAGCAGATGAAGCTTTCTTT	CASSFTADEAFF
few	TRBJ2-7	TRBV7-9	.	TGTGCCAGCAGCTTAGTGCTAGCGAACGACTACGAGCAGTACTTC	CASSLVLANDYEQYF
medium-sized	TRBJ2-1	TRBV6-2/TRBV6-3	.	TGTGCCAGCAGTTCCCCAGGTTCTTATGAGCAGTTCTTC	CASSSPGSYEQFF
many	TRBJ2-1	TRBV5-1	TRBD1	TGCGCCAGCAGCCCGGACAGGGTCGCGTACAATGAGCAGTTCTTC	CASSPDRVAYNEQFF
many	TRBJ2-2	TRBV2	.	TGTGCCAGCAGGGAATCCGGGCCCGGGGGGGAGCTGTTTTTT	CASRESGPGGELFF
many	TRBJ1-2	TRBV11-3	.	TGTGCCAGCCATCCCGGGCGGGCCGCTCTTGTTGGCTACACCTTC	CASHPGRAALVGYTF
many	TRBJ1-1	TRBV11-2	.	TGTGCCAGCAGCTTAGGGGGGGCGAGTGAAGCTTTCTTT	CASSLGGASEAFF
many	TRBJ1-6	TRBV2	TRBD1	TGTGCCAGCAGCCAAGGACAGGGGGCGAGGTCACCCCTCCACTTT	CASSQGQGARSPLHF
medium-sized	TRBJ2-3	TRBV20-1	.	TGCAGTGCCCCGGTAGAAGTTTATACAGATACGCAGTATTTT	CSAPVEVYTDTQYF
many	TRBJ1-3	TRBV7-9	TRBD1	TGTGCCAGCAGCGAGGGACAGGCATCTGGAAACACCATATATTTT	CASSEGQASGNTIYF
once	TRBJ1-5	TRBV27	TRBD1	TGTGCCAGCAGTCTAGGACAGGGGAACAATCAGCCCCAGCATTTT	CASSLGQGNNQPQHF
many	TRBJ2-3	TRBV12-3/TRBV12-4	.	TGTGCCAGCAGTTCCCCCAGGACCCAAACAGATACGCAGTATTTT	CASSSPRTQTDTQYF
many	TRBJ1-3	TRBV20-1	.	TGCAGTGCTCTCGGGGACTCTGGAAACACCATATATTTT	CSALGDSGNTIYF
many	TRBJ2-5	TRBV3-1	TRBD2	TGTGCCAGCAGCCAAGAGGTCCCTAGCGGGTACTCCCTCGGGGAGACCCAGTACTTC	CASSQEVPSGYSLGETQYF
medium-sized	TRBJ1-2	TRBV6-2/TRBV6-3	.	TGTGCCAGCAGTTACGGGAGCTCGTCTAACTATGGCTACACCTTC	CASSYGSSSNYGYTF
many	TRBJ1-6	TRBV5-1	.	TGCGCCAGCAGCTTCGGCCCAAGTAATTCACCCCTCCACTTT	CASSFGPSNSPLHF
many	TRBJ1-3	TRBV12-3/TRBV12-4	TRBD1	TGTGCCAGCAGTTGGACAGGGAGGGACAGGAGACAGAGAAGAGGAAACACCATATATTTT	CASSWTGRDRRQRRGNTIYF
many	TRBJ2-3	TRBV7-2	TRBD1	TGTGCCAGCAGCTTAGAAGTGACAGGGATCGCAGATACGCAGTATTTT	CASSLEVTGIADTQYF
many	TRBJ1-1	TRBV7-9	TRBD1	TGTGCCAGCAGATCCTGGGACAGGCAGAACACTGAAGCTTTCTTT	CASRSWDRQNTEAFF
many	TRBJ2-1	TRBV7-9	.	TGTGCCAGCAGCTCCTCCGGAGGGGCCGCGGTGCAGTTCTTC	CASSSSGGAAVQFF
many	TRBJ2-7	TRBV19	.	TGTGCCAGTAGTACTCGGGGCGCTACGCTCGAGCAGTACTTC	CASSTRGATLEQYF
many	TRBJ2-3	TRBV4-2	TRBD2	TGTGCCAGCAGCCAGACTAGCGGAAAAACAGATACGCAGTATTTT	CASSQTSGKTDTQYF
many	TRBJ2-5	TRBV12-3/TRBV12-4	.	TGTGCCAGCAGTTTTGGATTTCTAGAGGAGACCCAGTACTTC	CASSFGFLEETQYF
medium-sized	TRBJ1-2	TRBV27	.	TGTGCCAGCAGGTACGGAGGGGTGGCCTATGGCTACACCTTC	CASRYGGVAYGYTF
.	TRBJ1-1	TRBV7-9	.	TGTGCCAGAAGCCTCAGGGACCCGTGCGGCACTGAAGCTTTCTTT	CARSLRDPCGTEAFF
many	TRBJ2-7	TRBV20-1	.	TGCAGTGCTAGAGTTGGACCCCACTCCTACGAGCAGTACTTC	CSARVGPHSYEQYF
many	TRBJ2-3	TRBV30	TRBD1	TGTGCCTGGAGTGTGACAGGGTATGCAGATACGCAGTATTTT	CAWSVTGYADTQYF
many	TRBJ1-1	TRBV29-1	.	TGCAGCGTTGCCCATAACACTGAAGCTTTCTTT	CSVAHNTEAFF
many	TRBJ1-1	TRBV2	.	TGTGCCAGCATGGGGGGGACGGACACTGAAGCTTTCTTT	CASMGGTDTEAFF
many	TRBJ1-2	TRBV29-1	.	TGCAGCGTTCAGCAGGGGTCCTATGGCTACACCTTC	CSVQQGSYGYTF
many	TRBJ1-2	TRBV4-2	.	TGTGCCAGCAGCCAAGATCAAATTGGCAGGACGTATGGCTACACCTTC	CASSQDQIGRTYGYTF
many	TRBJ1-5	TRBV6-1	TRBD1	TGTGCCAGCAGCCCGGGACAGCAGCTCAATCAGCCCCAGCATTTT	CASSPGQQLNQPQHF
.	TRBJ2-7	TRBV6-1	TRBD2	TGTGCCAGCAGTTCCGGGACTAGCGACTCCTACGAGCAGTACTTC	CASSSGTSDSYEQYF
.	TRBJ1-4	TRBV2	.	TGTGCCAGCCTCTTGAATTGGGGCCCTGGAAAAGAGAAACTGTTTTTT	CASLLNWGPGKEKLFF
many	TRBJ2-1	TRBV5-1	.	TGCGCCAGCAGCTTGGTGGGCGAACCCTACAATGAGCAGTTCTTC	CASSLVGEPYNEQFF
many	TRBJ2-7	TRBV20-1	TRBD2	TGCAGTGCTAGAGGCGAAAGAGGCTTGGGAAGGGACTACGGGGAGCAGTACTTC	CSARGERGLGRDYGEQYF
many	TRBJ1-2	TRBV6-1	.	TGTGCCAGCAGTGAAGCGCAGCAACCACGAAACTATGGCTACACCTTC	CASSEAQQPRNYGYTF
many	TRBJ1-2	TRBV12-3/TRBV12-4	TRBD1	TGTGCCAGCAGCCGACAGGGGGCAAACTATGGCTACACCTTC	CASSRQGANYGYTF
many	TRBJ2-1	TRBV27	TRBD1	TGTGCCAGCAGCCGCCCCGGGACAGGGGTCAATGAGCAGTTCTTC	CASSRPGTGVNEQFF
many	TRBJ1-2	TRBV29-1	TRBD1	TGCAGCGTTGTGCGACAGGGGCAAGGGGCAGGCTACACCTTC	CSVVRQGQGAGYTF
many	TRBJ1-5	TRBV11-2	.	TGTGCCAGCAGCCTGGATGGGGGGACCTTTAGCAATCAGCCCCAGCATTTT	CASSLDGGTFSNQPQHF
.	TRBJ1-1	TRBV4-3	.	.	CASSFYICSAKLPEDTEAFF